What follows are 16 T cell receptor beta chains derived from one specimen sequenced in a study of T cell responses to AZD1222 COVID-19 vaccine. Repertoires were generated with immunoSEQ multiplex PCR, while TCRdb's copy carries only in-frame clones and drops some. This table holds around 200,000 clones, more than 75% found once. Sequenced here: peripheral blood, sampled 28 days after the second AZD1222 dose. These receptors were obtained from an adult who received the AZD1222 COVID-19 vaccine.

CDR3 sequence (DNA): TGTGCCAGTAGCCGGGGACAGGGGGCGACTAATGAAAAACTGTTTTTT. As protein: CASSRGQGATNEKLFF. The V gene is TRBV19, the J gene TRBJ1-4; 12 positions agree with TRBD1. V lost 6 bases to trimming and J lost 2 bases; unmatched junction nucleotides: 4. The CDR3 consists of 16 residues. Germline V gene sequence: CDR1 LNHDA, CDR2 SQIVND (reference sequence).

The chain has TRBV18 and TRBJ2-3; 8 bases align to TRBD1. V gave up 5 bases and J gave up 6 bases; unmatched junction bases: 4. CDR3 length: 13 residues. Germline V lookup: CDR1 KGHSH, CDR2 LQKENI. The CDR3 coding sequence is TGTGCCAGCTCATCGGACAGGGATGATACGCAGTATTTT. This encodes CASSSDRDDTQYF.

The genes are TRBV4-2 and TRBJ2-7, with unresolved D. The germline V gene has CDR1 LGHNA and CDR2 YNFKEQ. CDR3 length: 14 residues. The germline V and J ends were trimmed by 0 bases and 7 bases, with 13 bases remaining between them. The CDR3 DNA is TGTGCCAGCAGCCAAGATCTGACTTCTCGGGAGCAGTACTTC. Its protein is CASSQDLTSREQYF.

The J gene is TRBJ1-5, the V gene TRBV18; the D gene is possibly TRBD1 (6 bases). The CDR3 spans 13 residues. Looked up from germline, CDR1 is KGHSH and CDR2 is LQKENI. V was trimmed by 6 bases and J by 4 bases, leaving 10 bases between them. CDR3 amino acids: CASSPDRNQPQHF. CDR3 bases: TGTGCCAGCTCTCCAGACAGGAATCAGCCCCAGCATTTT. Complete variable domain (other parts from reference TRBV18 and TRBJ1-5): NAGVMQNPRHLVRRRGQEARLRCSPMKGHSHVYWYRQLPEEGLKFMVYLQKENIIDESGMPKERFSAEFPKEGPSILRIQQVVRGDSAAYFCASSPDRNQPQHFGDGTRLSIL.

The chain recombines TRBV6-5 with TRBJ2-7, with 7 bases lining up with TRBD2. Germline CDR1 and CDR2: MNHEY and SVGAGI. Losses at the gene ends were 0 bases for V and 0 bases for J; bases not matched to a gene: 2. The CDR3 has 15 amino acids. Here the CDR3 reads CASSYSAGNSYEQYF. The CDR3 coding sequence is TGTGCCAGCAGTTACTCAGCGGGAAACTCCTACGAGCAGTACTTC.

The CDR3 DNA reads as TGTGCCAGCAGTTCCTGGGACGGGACTGAAGCTTTCTTT. It is translated as CASSSWDGTEAFF. This rearrangement joins TRBV27 to TRBJ1-1; maybe TRBD1 (5 bases). Per germline, CDR1 MNHEY and CDR2 SMNVEV (reference sequence). V was pared by 4 bases and J by 5 bases, with 11 bases between. The CDR3 totals 13 residues.

V usage is TRBV14 and J usage is TRBJ2-1, with D tentatively TRBD2 (5 bases). V lost 4 bases and J 10 bases, leaving 17 bases between the germline ends. Per germline, CDR1 SGHDN and CDR2 FVKESK. The CDR3 is 14 amino acids. The CDR3 nucleotides read TGTGCCAGCAGCCCCAGGCCGCAACGGGAAGAGCAGTTCTTC. Residues: CASSPRPQREEQFF.

The gene calls are TRBV19 and TRBJ1-3; D may be TRBD1 (5 bases). The germline V and J ends were trimmed by 7 bases and 0 bases, with 10 bases remaining between them. CDR3 size: 14 residues. Germline CDR1 LNHDA, CDR2 SQIVND (reference sequence). This CDR3 reads CASTAGRSGNTIYF. The CDR3, as DNA: TGTGCCAGTACCGCAGGGCGCTCTGGAAACACCATATATTTT.

CDR3 sequence: CASSYLAGSYEQYF. CDR3 DNA sequence: TGTGCCAGCAGCTATTTAGCGGGGTCCTACGAGCAGTACTTC. The V gene is TRBV7-9, the J gene TRBJ2-7, with 8 bases aligning to TRBD2. The CDR3 has 14 amino acids. The germline gives CDR1 SEHNR, CDR2 FQNEAQ (reference sequence). The J segment lost 1 base and the V segment lost 4 bases, leaving 3 bases of the junction unmatched.

The chain has TRBV28 and TRBJ2-1, with TRBD1 matching over 8 bases. CDR3 size: 15 residues. Germline CDR1 and CDR2: MDHEN and SYDVKM. After removal of 6 bases from V and 5 bases from J, the junction contained 9 bases not matched to a gene. The CDR3 nucleotides read TGTGCCAGCAGAAGGACAGGGCTTACCAACAATGAGCAGTTCTTC. It yields the protein CASRRTGLTNNEQFF.

The rearrangement joins TRBV5-1 to TRBJ1-1; 10 positions agree with TRBD1. The CDR3 covers 14 residues. V was pared by 3 bases and J by 5 bases, with 4 bases of the junction left unmatched. Germline values: CDR1 SGHRS, CDR2 YFSETQ. Here the CDR3 reads CASSSGQGETEAFF. The CDR3 DNA follows: TGCGCCAGCAGCTCCGGACAGGGGGAAACTGAAGCTTTCTTT.

The chain carries TRBV6-5 and TRBJ1-4; 8 nucleotides match TRBD1. Germline V lookup: CDR1 MNHEY, CDR2 SVGAGI. The CDR3 totals 15 residues. Trimming cost V 5 bases and J 4 bases; bases outside gene matches: 6. The CDR3 DNA is TGTGCCAGCAGTAGCCGACAGGGGCTTAATGAAAAACTGTTTTTT. Translation: CASSSRQGLNEKLFF.

The gene calls are TRBV4-3 and TRBJ2-1; 7 positions match TRBD2. V gave up 0 bases and J gave up 8 bases; unmatched junction bases: 7. The CDR3 runs to 15 residues. CDR1 LGHNA and CDR2 YSLEER come from the germline V gene. CDR3 nucleotide sequence: TGCGCCAGCAGCCAAGATCGAGGACTAGTCGATGAGCAGTTCTTC. Amino acid sequence: CASSQDRGLVDEQFF.

This clone has only one observation. The chain couples TRBV28 to TRBJ2-5; D may be TRBD1 (5 bases). Trimming cost V 4 bases and J 5 bases, with 11 bases left between them. Germline V gene sequence: CDR1 MDHEN, CDR2 SYDVKM. The CDR3 spans 13 residues. CDR3 loop: CASSSQGRETQYF. The CDR3 nucleotides read TGTGCCAGCAGTTCTCAGGGTCGTGAGACCCAGTACTTC.

V is TRBV5-5 and J is TRBJ2-2, with no clear D. The CDR3 extends over 14 amino acids. V dropped 0 bases and J dropped 8 bases, with 11 bases sitting between them. From germline, CDR1 is SGHKS and CDR2 YYEKEE (reference sequence). The CDR3 region has the DNA TGTGCCAGCAGCTTGGCCGAAACGGCGGGGGAGCTGTTTTTT. This sequence encodes CASSLAETAGELFF.

The chain has TRBV28 and TRBJ1-1; D perhaps matches TRBD1 (6 bases). CDR3 length: 16 amino acids. V was clipped by 1 base and J by 3 bases, with 15 bases between them. In germline, CDR1 is MDHEN, CDR2 SYDVKM. CDR3 loop: CASSLLVGGPDTEAFF. In DNA, the CDR3 is TGTGCCAGCAGTTTATTGGTTGGGGGGCCTGACACTGAAGCTTTCTTT.